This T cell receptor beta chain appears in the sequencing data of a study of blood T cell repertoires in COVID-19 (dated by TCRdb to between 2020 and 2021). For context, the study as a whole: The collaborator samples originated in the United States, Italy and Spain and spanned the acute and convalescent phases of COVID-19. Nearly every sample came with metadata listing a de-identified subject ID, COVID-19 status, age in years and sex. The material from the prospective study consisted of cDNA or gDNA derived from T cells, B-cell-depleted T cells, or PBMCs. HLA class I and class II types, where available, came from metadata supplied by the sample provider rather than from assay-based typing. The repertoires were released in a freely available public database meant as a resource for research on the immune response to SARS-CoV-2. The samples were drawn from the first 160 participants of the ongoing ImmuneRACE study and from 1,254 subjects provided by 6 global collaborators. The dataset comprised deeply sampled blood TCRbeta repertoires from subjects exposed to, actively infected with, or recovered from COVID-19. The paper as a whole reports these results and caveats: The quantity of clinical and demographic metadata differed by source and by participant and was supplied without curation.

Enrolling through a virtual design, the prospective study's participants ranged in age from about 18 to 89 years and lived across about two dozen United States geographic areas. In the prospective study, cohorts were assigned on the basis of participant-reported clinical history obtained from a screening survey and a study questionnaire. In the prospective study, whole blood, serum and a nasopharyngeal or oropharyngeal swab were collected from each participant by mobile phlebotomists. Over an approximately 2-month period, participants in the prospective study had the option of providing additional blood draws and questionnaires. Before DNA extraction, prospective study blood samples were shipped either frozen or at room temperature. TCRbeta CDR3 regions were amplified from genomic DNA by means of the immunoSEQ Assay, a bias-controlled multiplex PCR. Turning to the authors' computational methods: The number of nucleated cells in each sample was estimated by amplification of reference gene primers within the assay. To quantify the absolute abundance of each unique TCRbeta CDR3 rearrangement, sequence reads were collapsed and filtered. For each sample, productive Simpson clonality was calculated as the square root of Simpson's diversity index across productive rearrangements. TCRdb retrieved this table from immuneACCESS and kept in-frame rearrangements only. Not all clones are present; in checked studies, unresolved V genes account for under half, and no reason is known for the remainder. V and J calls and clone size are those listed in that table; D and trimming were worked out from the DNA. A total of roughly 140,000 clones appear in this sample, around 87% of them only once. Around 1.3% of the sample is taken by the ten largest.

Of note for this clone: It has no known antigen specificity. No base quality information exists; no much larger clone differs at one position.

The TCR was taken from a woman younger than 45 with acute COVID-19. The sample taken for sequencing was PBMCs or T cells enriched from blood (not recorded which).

Here the CDR3 is given as CSARGLAAAYEQYF. The DNA sequence is as follows: TGCAGTGCTCGTGGACTAGCCGCCGCCTACGAGCAGTACTTC. This chain joins TRBV20-1 to TRBJ2-7; 8 of the junction bases match TRBD2. Reading from cysteine to phenylalanine, the CDR3 counts 14 amino acids. Left in the record is the CDR3 DNA by itself, 42 bases read in frame from the first base. V has 5 bases trimmed and J has 2 bases trimmed; junction bases matching no gene number 8. The germline V gene (reference sequence) gives CDR1 as DFQATT and CDR2 as SNEGSKA.